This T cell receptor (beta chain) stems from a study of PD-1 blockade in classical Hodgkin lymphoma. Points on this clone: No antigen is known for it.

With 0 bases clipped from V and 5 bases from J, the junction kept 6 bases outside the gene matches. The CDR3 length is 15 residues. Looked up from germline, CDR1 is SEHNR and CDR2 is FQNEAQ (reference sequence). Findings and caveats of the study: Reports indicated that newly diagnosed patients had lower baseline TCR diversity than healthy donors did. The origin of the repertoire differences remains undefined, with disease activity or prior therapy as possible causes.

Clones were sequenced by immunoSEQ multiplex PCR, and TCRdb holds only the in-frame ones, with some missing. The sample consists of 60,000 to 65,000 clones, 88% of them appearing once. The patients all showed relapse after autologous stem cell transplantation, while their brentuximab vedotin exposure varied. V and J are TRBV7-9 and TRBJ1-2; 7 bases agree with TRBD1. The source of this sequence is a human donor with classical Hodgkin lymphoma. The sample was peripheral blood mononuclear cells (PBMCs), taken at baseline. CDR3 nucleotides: TGTGCCAGCAGCTTAGCAGGGGGCATGGGGTATGGCTACACCTTC. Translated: CASSLAGGMGYGYTF.